This TCR beta chain was found in a study of B cell selection in AIRE deficiency. Study results and limitations: Patient Tconv cells held about 28% of Treg sequences shared by healthy donors.

Per the germline V gene, CDR1 is SEHNR and CDR2 is FQNEAQ (reference sequence). V dropped 0 bases and J dropped 4 bases, with 9 bases sitting between them. The CDR3 has 14 amino acids. Method: immunoSEQ multiplex PCR; TCRdb's copy keeps in-frame clones and lacks some. The data contain over 20,000 clones, around 97% of them singletons. Points on this clone: Its specificity is unknown.

Conventional CD4 T cells were sorted as CD4+CD127+ cells. The origin of this receptor is a human donor with AIRE deficiency. J is TRBJ1-1 and V is TRBV7-9, with D perhaps matching TRBD1 (5 bases). Sequenced material: conventional CD4+ T cells sorted from PBMCs. CDR3 sequence: CASSLAIGATEAFF. CDR3 DNA sequence: TGTGCCAGCAGCTTAGCGATAGGGGCCACTGAAGCTTTCTTT.